Below, 21 T cell receptor beta chains from the same sample are listed, as sequenced in a study of tissue T cells after allogeneic stem cell transplantation. Assay used: immunoSEQ multiplex PCR; TCRdb lists only in-frame clones, some missing. The profile covers approximately 5,000 clones, with approximately 47% appearing a single time and 5% to 8% taken by the ten largest. As to time point: mouse harvest day 7 after allogeneic transplant. The graft held 10^6 splenic CD5+ T cells and 10^7 T-cell-depleted bone marrow cells. Input material: gut tissue. The receptors were gathered from a female BALB/c mouse given C57BL/6 T cells with graft-versus-host disease after an allogeneic hematopoietic cell transplant.

This clone is medium-sized by share. The listed genes are named as in mouse. The read gets to within 1 residue of the CDR3 end, and the germline J gene fills in the rest. V and J are TRBV13-1 and TRBJ1-1; possibly TRBD1 for D (5 bases). The CDR3 is made up of 13 amino acids. The V gene's germline CDR1 is NSHNY and CDR2 SYGAGN. Trimming cost V 0 bases and J 4 bases, with 7 bases left between them. CDR3: CASSDGTSTEVFF. The DNA read from the CDR3 is TGTGCCAGCAGTGATGGGACATCCACAGAAGTCTTC.

Concerning this clone: Germline and genes: mouse. The sequence runs out 1 residue before the end of the CDR3; the remainder is reconstructed from the germline J gene. The chain links TRBV19 to TRBJ2-5, with D possibly being TRBD2 (7 bases). The CDR3 totals 16 residues. V dropped 2 bases and J dropped 2 bases, with 15 bases sitting between them. The V gene's germline CDR1 is FNHDT and CDR2 SITEND (reference sequence). This CDR3 is CASSIIGGPFQDTQYF. CDR3 DNA, as far as it was read: TGTGCCAGCAGTATTATTGGGGGGCCTTTCCAAGACACCCAGTAC.

This clone is medium-sized (0.01 to 0.1%) in the sample. Genes and germline are mouse. The read comes to an end 1 residue before the CDR3 does, leaving the germline J gene to fill in the end. The gene calls are TRBV31 and TRBJ2-7; 7 bases align to TRBD2. Per the germline V gene, CDR1 is GKSSPN and CDR2 is SITVG. V shed 0 bases and J 0 bases; nucleotides not matched to a gene: 2. The CDR3 has 14 amino acids. The CDR3 region is CAWSLAGGSYEQYF. The sequenced CDR3 bases are TGTGCCTGGAGTCTAGCTGGGGGCTCCTATGAACAGTAC.

This clone is deemed large. Gene labels here are mouse ones. Sequencing ends 1 residue short of the CDR3 end; the germline J gene provides the rest. This chain links TRBV16 with TRBJ2-7; D possibly matches TRBD1 or TRBD2 (5 bases each). This CDR3 has 15 residues. Germline CDR1 is SGHSA and CDR2 is FRNQAP. V was pared by 0 bases and J by 0 bases, with 9 bases between. The DNA read from the CDR3 is TGTGCAAGCAGCTTAGATTTGGGGCTCTCCTATGAACAGTAC. It specifies CASSLDLGLSYEQY. In full, the CDR3 is CASSLDLGLSYEQYF.

This clone was seen once. Gene names denote mouse genes. The read falls 1 residue short of the CDR3 end, and the missing part is taken from the germline J gene. This sequence joins TRBV3 and TRBJ1-4, with D possibly TRBD1 on 5 matching bases. The V end was cut by 5 bases, the J end by 0 bases, with 13 bases between. This CDR3 has 16 amino acids. Germline-derived CDR1 and CDR2 are SNHLY and FYNGKV (reference sequence). Partial CDR3 DNA: TGTGCCAGCAGCGAAAGACAGACTCTTTCCAACGAAAGATTATTT. Its translation: CASSERQTLSNERLF. The whole CDR3 protein reads CASSERQTLSNERLFF. Full variable domain (remainder filled in from reference TRBV3 and TRBJ1-4): GPKVLQIPSHQIIDMGQMVTLNCDPVSNHLYFYWYKQILGQQMEFLVNFYNGKVMEKSKLFKDQFSVERPDGSYFTLKIQPTALEDSAVYFCASSERQTLSNERLFFGHGTKLSVL.

This clone has only one observation. Mouse gene names apply. The sequence runs out 1 residue before the end of the CDR3; the remainder is reconstructed from the germline J gene. The V call is TRBV3, the J call TRBJ2-7; 9 bases fit TRBD2. Germline V CDR1 and CDR2: SNHLY, FYNGKV (reference sequence). V trimming: 4 bases; J trimming: 4 bases; junction bases outside the gene matches: 2. The CDR3 spans 13 residues. The CDR3 sequence: CASSSLGGYEQYF. CDR3 DNA (partial): TGTGCCAGCAGCTCACTGGGGGGTTATGAACAGTAC. The full variable domain, completed using reference TRBV3 and TRBJ2-7, is GPKVLQIPSHQIIDMGQMVTLNCDPVSNHLYFYWYKQILGQQMEFLVNFYNGKVMEKSKLFKDQFSVERPDGSYFTLKIQPTALEDSAVYFCASSSLGGYEQYFGPGTRLTVL.

By share, this clone ranks as medium-sized (0.01 to 0.1%). The gene names given are mouse names. The CDR3 loop is CASSLRGARDTQYF. CDR3 bases read: TGTGCCAGCAGTCTGAGGGGGGCGCGAGACACCCAGTAC. The chain joins TRBV26 to TRBJ2-5; D is perhaps TRBD2 (7 bases). The CDR3 end falls 1 residue outside the read, so it is completed with the germline J gene. Germline CDR1 and CDR2: KGHPV and FQNQEV (reference sequence). CDR3 length equals 14 residues. The V gene lost 2 bases and the J gene lost 5 bases, with 11 bases spanning the gap.

This clone was recorded a few times. The genes are named according to mouse. The observed sequence ends 1 residue before the CDR3 terminus, with the missing tail filled in from the germline J gene. This rearrangement joins TRBV19 to TRBJ2-7; 9 bases map to TRBD1. The CDR3 has 14 amino acids. J lost 2 bases, V lost 4 bases, and 4 bases had no gene match. CDR1 is FNHDT, CDR2 SITEND, per germline (reference sequence). The CDR3 protein is CASSSGQGPYEQYF. CDR3 bases read: TGTGCCAGCAGTTCGGGACAGGGCCCCTATGAACAGTAC.

In its sample, this clone was seen a few times. The gene names given are mouse names. The read terminates 1 residue before the CDR3 end, so the remaining end is supplied by the germline J gene. The chain recombines TRBV16 with TRBJ1-4; TRBD1 matches at 7 bases. J lost 2 bases, V lost 1 base, and 1 base had no gene match. The CDR3 extends over 15 amino acids. In germline, CDR1 is SGHSA, CDR2 FRNQAP. The part of the CDR3 DNA that was read is TGTGCAAGCAGCTTAGGGGGACAGTCCAACGAAAGATTATTT. Its translation is CASSLGGQSNERLF. The CDR3 in full is CASSLGGQSNERLFF.

To note about this clone: The gene names here belong to mouse. The read gets to within 1 residue of the CDR3 end, and the germline J gene fills in the rest. The rearrangement uses TRBV16 and TRBJ2-5; 10 bases are a match to TRBD2. CDR1 is SGHSA, CDR2 FRNQAP, per germline. J gave up 3 bases and V 3 bases, and 3 bases lay outside the gene matches. The CDR3 is made up of 15 amino acids. CDR3 DNA, as far as it was read: TGTGCAAGCAGCTTGGGACTGGGGATACAAGACACCCAGTAC. It translates to CASSLGLGIQDTQY. The full CDR3 protein reads CASSLGLGIQDTQYF.

As to this clone: The genes and germline here are from mouse. The CDR3 end is not reached by the read, which stops 1 residue before it; the germline J gene fills it in. The chain carries TRBV26 and TRBJ2-4, with D possibly TRBD2 on 7 matching bases. CDR1 is KGHPV, CDR2 FQNQEV, per germline (reference sequence). Trimming shortened V by 0 bases and J by 0 bases, and 13 bases separated the two germline ends. The CDR3 is made up of 17 amino acids. This chain's CDR3 is CASSLSILGASQNTLYF. The part of the CDR3 DNA that was read is TGTGCCAGCAGTCTGTCGATCCTGGGGGCTAGTCAAAACACCTTGTAC.

In regard to this clone: Genes here carry mouse names. The read falls 1 residue short of the CDR3 end, and the missing part is taken from the germline J gene. The chain employs TRBV3 and TRBJ1-1, with 9 nucleotides matching TRBD1. V lost 3 bases and J lost 4; bases outside the gene matches: 6. CDR1 is SNHLY, CDR2 FYNGKV, per germline (reference sequence). This CDR3 contains 15 residues. The CDR3 reads CASSLGQGAVTEVFF. Incomplete CDR3 DNA: TGTGCCAGCAGCTTGGGACAGGGTGCAGTCACAGAAGTCTTC.

As regards this clone: Mouse gene names apply. The sequenced fragment ends 1 residue before the CDR3 boundary, so the rest is inferred from the germline J gene. This chain uses TRBV16 with TRBJ2-1; D is ambiguous. This CDR3 is built from 13 residues. Trimming cost V 3 bases and J 0 bases, with 3 bases left between them. Germline V lookup: CDR1 SGHSA, CDR2 FRNQAP. The covered CDR3 bases are TGTGCAAGCAGCTTCCATAACTATGCTGAGCAGTTC. Its translation is CASSFHNYAEQF. The whole CDR3 region reads CASSFHNYAEQFF. The variable domain in full, with the rest retrieved from reference TRBV16 and TRBJ2-1, is NAGVIQTPRHKVTGKGQEATLWCEPISGHSAVFWYRQTIVQGLEFLTYFRNQAPIDDSGMPKERFSAQMPNQSHSTLKIQSTQPQDSAVYLCASSFHNYAEQFFGPGTRLTVL.

This clone was counted only a few times. The gene names given are mouse names. The sequenced part of the CDR3 DNA is TGTGGTGCTAGGTGGGGCTCCGACTACACC. Translating gives CGARWGSDYT. The whole CDR3 sequence is CGARWGSDYTF. The chain has TRBV20 and TRBJ1-2; no reliable D call. Read coverage stops 1 residue before the CDR3 terminus; the germline J gene supplies the remainder. Germline CDR1 reads GFQATS; CDR2 reads STVNSAI. The CDR3 is 11 amino acids. Between the trimmed V and J ends, which lost 2 bases and 4 bases, there was a span of 5 bases.

This clone was recorded only once. These gene names are mouse names. The read stops 1 residue short of the end of the CDR3; the missing end is completed from the germline J gene. The chain links TRBV26 to TRBJ1-2, with D uncertain. V was pared by 6 bases and J by 1 base, with 3 bases between. The CDR3 extends over 11 amino acids. Germline V gene sequence: CDR1 KGHPV, CDR2 FQNQEV (reference sequence). Here the CDR3 reads CASSQNSDYTF. Partial CDR3 DNA: TGTGCCAGCAGCCAAAACTCCGACTACACC.

This clone was observed once. Genes here carry mouse names. With the read ending 1 residue before the CDR3 end, the germline J gene is used to fill in that end. This chain connects TRBV29 to TRBJ1-2, with a weak D call TRBD1 (6 bases). CDR1 and CDR2 from the germline V gene are MSHET and SYDVDS. Trimming removed 3 bases from V and 0 bases from J, with 8 bases in between. This CDR3 has 14 residues. The covered CDR3 bases are TGTGCTAGCAGTTTGGGGACAACAAACTCCGACTACACC. Its protein is CASSLGTTNSDYT. The full-length CDR3 reads as CASSLGTTNSDYTF.

Points on this clone: Mouse gene names and germline throughout. The read halts 1 residue ahead of the CDR3 end, with the missing end drawn from the germline J gene. The chain uses TRBV13-3 and TRBJ2-4; tentatively, D is TRBD2 (7 bases). V was pared by 1 base and J by 6 bases, with 12 bases between. The CDR3 has 14 residues. Per germline, CDR1 NNHDY and CDR2 SYVADS. Partial CDR3 DNA: TGTGCCAGCAGTGATTGGGGGGCGCCGAACACCTTGTAC. This translates into CASSDWGAPNTLY. The CDR3 in its entirety is CASSDWGAPNTLYF.

Turning to this clone: Genes and germline come from the mouse. The CDR3 bases that were read are TGTGCCAGCAGTTTGGGGAATTCTGGAAATACGCTCTAT. Protein: CASSLGNSGNTLY. The full CDR3 sequence reads CASSLGNSGNTLYF. This chain uses TRBV15 with TRBJ1-3; D gene unclear. The CDR3 extends 1 residue past the end of the read, so its final part is completed from the germline J gene. CDR3 length: 14 amino acids. Germline lookup yields CDR1 SGHND and CDR2 FRSKSL. Trimming stripped 3 bases from V and 0 bases from J, with 6 bases between.

This clone was observed a handful of times. The gene names given are mouse names. The read finishes 1 residue shy of the CDR3 end, and the germline J gene is used to complete it. J is TRBJ2-7 and V is TRBV12-1; 7 bases line up with TRBD2. The CDR3 covers 12 residues. J gave up 7 bases and V 0 bases, and 2 bases lay outside the gene matches. Germline-derived CDR1 and CDR2 are SGHSN and HYEKVE. CDR3 loop: CASSLDWEEQYF. The sequenced CDR3 bases are TGTGCCAGCTCTCTCGACTGGGAAGAACAGTAC.

Comment on this clone: Gene names are mouse gene names. The read halts 1 residue ahead of the CDR3 end, with the missing end drawn from the germline J gene. The chain links TRBV4 to TRBJ1-4; D is unresolved. Germline V gene lookup returns CDR1 LGHDT and CDR2 YNNKQL (reference sequence). The CDR3 sequence is 14 residues long. The ends were cut back, 4 bases at V and 3 bases at J, with 9 bases in the middle. The CDR3 is CASSSGRANERLFF. The sequenced CDR3 bases are TGTGCCAGCAGCTCAGGTCGGGCCAACGAAAGATTATTT.

In this sample, this clone turned up a few times. The gene names here belong to mouse. Read data end 1 residue before the CDR3 end; the end is taken from the germline J gene. V usage is TRBV26 and J usage is TRBJ2-5; D remains ambiguous. The CDR3 length is 13 residues. CDR1 KGHPV and CDR2 FQNQEV come from the germline V gene (reference sequence). Trimming pared 1 base from V and 2 bases from J, leaving 4 bases between. Partial CDR3 DNA: TGTGCCAGCAGTCTGTTGGGCCAAGACACCCAGTAC. Translated: CASSLLGQDTQY. The entire CDR3 protein reads CASSLLGQDTQYF.